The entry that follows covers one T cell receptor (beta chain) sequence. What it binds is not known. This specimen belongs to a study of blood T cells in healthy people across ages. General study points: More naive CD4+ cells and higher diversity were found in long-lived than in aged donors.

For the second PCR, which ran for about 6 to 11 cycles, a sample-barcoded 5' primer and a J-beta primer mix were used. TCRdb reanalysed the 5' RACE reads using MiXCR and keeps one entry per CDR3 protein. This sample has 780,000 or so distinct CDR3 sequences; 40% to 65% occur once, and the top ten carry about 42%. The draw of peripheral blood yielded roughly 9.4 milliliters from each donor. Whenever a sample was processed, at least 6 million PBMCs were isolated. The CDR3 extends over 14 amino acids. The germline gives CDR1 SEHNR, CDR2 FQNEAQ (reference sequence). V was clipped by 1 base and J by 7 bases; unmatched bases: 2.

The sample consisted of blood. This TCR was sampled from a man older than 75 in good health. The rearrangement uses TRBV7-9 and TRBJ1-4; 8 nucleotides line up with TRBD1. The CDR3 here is CASSLEQGVEKLFF. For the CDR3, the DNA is TGTGCCAGCAGCTTAGAACAGGGGGTTGAAAAACTGTTTTTT.